This record covers a single TCR beta chain. The data were taken from a study of blood T cell repertoires in COVID-19. The wider study: In each case, the material was cDNA or gDNA derived from T cells, B-cell-depleted T cells, or PBMCs.

The V gene lost 0 bases and the J gene lost 6 bases, with 15 bases spanning the gap. CDR1 is GTSNPN and CDR2 is SVGIG in the germline V gene (reference sequence). This CDR3 region has 14 residues. The table came from immunoSEQ multiplex PCR; TCRdb's copy has only in-frame clones and leaves some out. The data hold 150,000 to 200,000 clones, with approximately 86% observed a single time. This chain uses TRBV30 with TRBJ2-7, with D tentatively TRBD1 (5 bases). The clonotype was recovered from a middle-aged man with active or convalescent COVID-19. The source material was peripheral blood. The CDR3 loop reads CAWSVFQGRVEQYF. The CDR3 DNA sequence: TGTGCCTGGAGTGTCTTCCAGGGTCGGGTCGAGCAGTACTTC.